The table lists the clone carrying this T cell receptor beta chain with many counts. Its antigen is not identified. TCR beta CDR3 regions were amplified from RNA transcripts. Using the HTBI primer set, a first-round RT-PCR was run on the TCR CDR3. MiXCR was run by TCRdb on the multiplex PCR reads, yielding one entry per CDR3 protein. The sample contains fewer than 700,000 distinct CDR3 sequences, about 15% of which appear only once. CDR1 GTSNPN and CDR2 SVGIG come from the germline V gene (reference sequence). The CDR3 sequence is 13 residues long. Deletions cut 6 bases from V and 0 bases from J, with 8 bases between. This sample was included in a study of T cells in Graves' hyperthyroidism and ophthalmopathy. Overall study results and limits: Clonotypes that were expanded in thyroid above 0.001 mostly appeared in blood too.

Each diagnosis drew on symptoms, thyroxine, TRAb, thyroid ultrasound and orbital computed tomography findings. The origin of this receptor is a woman under 30 with Graves' ophthalmopathy. The sample consisted of blood. This chain connects TRBV30 to TRBJ1-4, with D unresolved. This CDR3 is CACHPATNEKLFF. In nucleotides, the CDR3 is TGTGCCTGTCACCCGGCAACTAATGAAAAACTGTTTTTT.